A selection of T cell receptor beta chains follows, all from one sample in a study of brain T cells in children with intractable seizures. The assay was immunoSEQ multiplex PCR, and TCRdb's table has in-frame clones only and misses some. The sample has about 350,000 clones, approximately 93% seen once; the top ten hold approximately 5%. Here the sequenced sample was peripheral blood, taken approximately 5 months after surgery. Every receptor here comes from a boy younger than two with tuberous sclerosis and intractable seizures. CDR3s include the opening cysteine and the closing phenylalanine or tryptophan. The order of the fields is V gene, D gene, J gene, CDR3 protein, CDR3 DNA. D genes are given only for firm matches.

TRBV5-4	TRBD1	TRBJ1-6	CASSRDRGNSPLHF	TGTGCCAGCAGCAGGGACAGGGGGAATTCACCCCTCCACTTT
TRBV6-1	NA	TRBJ1-5	CASSEPGNQPQHF	TGTGCCAGCAGTGAACCAGGGAATCAGCCCCAGCATTTT
TRBV7-9	NA	TRBJ2-3	CASSPLADTQYF	TGTGCCAGCAGCCCACTAGCAGATACGCAGTATTTT
TRBV7-9	TRBD1	TRBJ2-5	CASSLAGGRGTQYF	TGTGCCAGCAGCTTAGCAGGGGGCAGGGGGACCCAGTACTTC
TRBV28	NA	TRBJ2-1	CASSLQRVLYNEQFF	TGTGCCAGCAGTTTGCAGCGGGTTTTATACAATGAGCAGTTCTTC
TRBV28	TRBD1	TRBJ1-1	CASSLSGQGATEAFF	TGTGCCAGCAGTTTATCGGGACAGGGGGCCACTGAAGCTTTCTTT
TRBV7-9	NA	TRBJ2-3	CASSSTDTQYF	TGTGCCAGCAGCTCCACAGATACGCAGTATTTT
TRBV14	NA	TRBJ1-2	CASSPLGVANYGYTF	TGTGCCAGCAGCCCCCTCGGGGTCGCTAACTATGGCTACACCTTC
TRBV5-6	TRBD2	TRBJ2-5	CASSRDYPYQETQYF	TGTGCCAGCAGTAGGGACTACCCGTACCAAGAGACCCAGTACTTC
TRBV11-2	TRBD2	TRBJ2-3	CASSSSGGSTDTQYF	TGTGCCAGCAGCTCTAGCGGGGGGTCCACAGATACGCAGTATTTT
TRBV18	NA	TRBJ1-1	CASSPIQVTKATEAFF	TGTGCCAGCTCACCAATTCAGGTGACAAAGGCCACTGAAGCTTTCTTT
TRBV19	NA	TRBJ2-7	CASSYPGHSYEQYF	TGTGCCAGTAGTTATCCGGGACACTCCTACGAGCAGTACTTC
TRBV19	TRBD2	TRBJ2-7	CASSMSSGSKYF	TGTGCCAGTAGTATGTCTAGCGGGAGTAAGTACTTC
TRBV6-5	TRBD2	TRBJ2-7	CASRLAISYEQYF	TGTGCCAGCCGACTAGCGATATCCTACGAGCAGTACTTC
TRBV24-1	TRBD1	TRBJ2-3	CATSDGTGLADTQYF	TGTGCCACCAGTGATGGGACAGGGCTTGCAGATACGCAGTATTTT
TRBV4-2	NA	TRBJ2-2	CASSPGAGNTGELFF	TGTGCCAGCAGCCCAGGGGCGGGGAACACCGGGGAGCTGTTTTTT
TRBV5-4	NA	TRBJ2-7	CASSSSSGEQYF	TGTGCCAGCAGCTCTTCCTCAGGCGAGCAGTACTTC
TRBV13	TRBD1	TRBJ2-7	CASSSTGGEQYF	TGTGCCAGCAGCTCAACAGGGGGCGAGCAGTACTTC
TRBV3-1/TRBV3-2	NA	TRBJ1-2	CASSPTGDYGYTF	TGTGCCAGCAGCCCGACTGGGGACTATGGCTACACCTTC
TRBV5-4	NA	TRBJ2-3	CASSLVGLTDTQYF	TGTGCCAGCAGCTTGGTAGGCCTCACAGATACGCAGTATTTT
TRBV5-1	NA	TRBJ2-2	CASSLGGANTGELFF	TGCGCCAGCAGCTTGGGAGGGGCGAACACCGGGGAGCTGTTTTTT